These 15 T cell receptor beta chains originate from one sample sequenced in a study of blood T cell repertoires in COVID-19. Sequenced by immunoSEQ multiplex PCR; TCRdb stores in-frame clones only, minus some. Of about 150,000 clones listed, 80% are singletons. Sequences were obtained from peripheral blood. Every receptor here comes from a man in his fifties or sixties with acute or convalescent COVID-19.

The gene calls are TRBV4-3 and TRBJ1-1, with D perhaps TRBD1 (5 bases). V lost 0 bases and J 4 bases, leaving 12 bases between the germline ends. The CDR3 has 15 amino acids. Germline V gives CDR1 LGHNA, CDR2 YSLEER. In nucleotides, the CDR3 is TGCGCCAGCAGCCAAGAGCGAGGGAGGGGCACTGAAGCTTTCTTT. It yields the protein CASSQERGRGTEAFF.

The rearrangement links TRBV6-5 to TRBJ2-7; D uncertain. Germline assignment: CDR1 MNHEY and CDR2 SVGAGI. The length of the CDR3 is 13 residues. Deletions cut 5 bases from V and 3 bases from J, with 11 bases between. The CDR3 sequence: CASSRSGFYEQYF. The CDR3 DNA follows: TGTGCCAGCAGTCGCTCCGGGTTCTACGAGCAGTACTTC.

The rearrangement joins TRBV7-2 to TRBJ2-1; D not resolved. The CDR3 has 14 amino acids. V lost 1 base and J lost 6, with 10 bases in between. Germline assignment: CDR1 SGHTA and CDR2 FQGNSA. The CDR3 sequence: CASSLGVYPNEQFF. CDR3 nucleotide sequence: TGTGCCAGCAGCTTAGGAGTCTATCCCAATGAGCAGTTCTTC. The full variable domain, its missing parts supplied by reference TRBV7-2 and TRBJ2-1, is GAGVSQSPSNKVTEKGKDVELRCDPISGHTALYWYRQSLGQGLEFLIYFQGNSAPDKSGLPSDRFSAERTGGSVSTLTIQRTQQEDSAVYLCASSLGVYPNEQFFGPGTRLTVL.

The chain's CDR3 is CASSLWLSRGTGELFF. CDR3 DNA sequence: TGTGCCAGCAGTTTATGGCTGTCCCGGGGGACCGGGGAGCTGTTTTTT. The V call is TRBV28, the J call TRBJ2-2; weak D call: TRBD2 (6 bases). This CDR3 has 16 residues. The V end was cut by 0 bases, the J end by 5 bases, with 13 bases between. CDR1 and CDR2 (germline): MDHEN, SYDVKM. Filled out from reference TRBV28 and TRBJ2-2, the complete variable domain reads DVKVTQSSRYLVKRTGEKVFLECVQDMDHENMFWYRQDPGLGLRLIYFSYDVKMKEKGDIPEGYSVSREKKERFSLILESASTNQTSMYLCASSLWLSRGTGELFFGEGSRLTVL.

The chain uses TRBV5-1 and TRBJ1-1; 7 bases align to TRBD1. Germline CDR1 and CDR2: SGHRS and YFSETQ. V dropped 4 bases and J dropped 4; count of bases not matched to a gene: 7. This CDR3 has 14 amino acids. Here the CDR3 reads CASSRQGGGTEAFF. The CDR3 nucleotides are TGCGCCAGCAGCAGACAGGGTGGGGGCACTGAAGCTTTCTTT. Complete variable domain (other parts from reference TRBV5-1 and TRBJ1-1): KAGVTQTPRYLIKTRGQQVTLSCSPISGHRSVSWYQQTPGQGLQFLFEYFSETQRNKGNFPGRFSGRQFSNSRSEMNVSTLELGDSALYLCASSRQGGGTEAFFGQGTRLTVV.

This rearrangement joins TRBV11-1 to TRBJ2-5; D perhaps matches TRBD2 (7 bases). Per germline, CDR1 SGHAT and CDR2 FQDESV (reference sequence). CDR3 length: 14 residues. V was pared by 8 bases and J by 7 bases, with 20 bases between. CDR3 protein: CASGGGDTAGTQYF. CDR3 DNA sequence: TGTGCCAGCGGAGGGGGGGACACGGCGGGGACCCAGTACTTC.

The gene calls are TRBV19 and TRBJ1-2; D is perhaps TRBD1 (5 bases). Deletions cut 7 bases from V and 4 bases from J, with 16 bases between. The CDR3 consists of 14 residues. Germline CDR1 LNHDA, CDR2 SQIVND (reference sequence). The CDR3 spells CASTFAPGVYGYTF. CDR3 DNA sequence: TGTGCCAGTACCTTCGCCCCGGGGGTCTATGGCTACACCTTC.

This clone has a single count. The rearrangement uses TRBV19 and TRBJ2-1, with D possibly being TRBD2 (5 bases). The CDR3 runs to 14 residues. Trimming took 6 bases from V and 0 from J, leaving 9 bases between them. The germline gives CDR1 LNHDA, CDR2 SQIVND (reference sequence). The CDR3 bases are TGTGCCAGTAGGGGAGCCCCCTCCTACAATGAGCAGTTCTTC. Translation: CASRGAPSYNEQFF.

The V gene is TRBV4-3, the J gene TRBJ1-4; 7 nucleotides line up with TRBD1. The trim removed 8 bases at V and 7 bases at J, leaving 10 bases unmatched. Germline V gene data show CDR1 as LGHNA and CDR2 as YSLEER. The CDR3 totals 14 residues. The CDR3 sequence: CASASTGIFEKLFF. Here the CDR3 DNA reads TGCGCCAGCGCTTCGACAGGGATTTTTGAAAAACTGTTTTTT.

The V and J genes are TRBV9 and TRBJ2-3; 12 bases are shared with TRBD2. CDR3 length equals 15 residues. CDR1 is SGDLS and CDR2 is YYNGEE in the germline V gene. V shed 5 bases and J 0 bases; nucleotides not matched to a gene: 1. The CDR3 is CASRGTSGSTDTQYF. The CDR3 nucleotides are TGTGCCAGCAGAGGGACTAGCGGGAGCACAGATACGCAGTATTTT.

This clone was seen a single time. J is TRBJ2-3 and V is TRBV5-5, with 12 positions matching TRBD2. CDR1 is SGHKS, CDR2 YYEKEE, per germline (reference sequence). The V gene end was trimmed by 0 bases and the J gene end by 0 bases; junction bases not matched to a gene: 5. CDR3 size: 18 residues. CDR3 bases: TGTGCCAGCAGCTTGGCTAGCGGGGGGGGTGCTAGCACAGATACGCAGTATTTT. Encoded protein: CASSLASGGGASTDTQYF.

This clone has a single count. The chain is built from TRBV4-1 and TRBJ2-7, with 8 bases aligning to TRBD2. V trimming: 4 bases; J trimming: 2 bases; junction bases outside the gene matches: 16. There are 18 residues in the CDR3. Germline assignment: CDR1 MGHRA and CDR2 YSYEKL. CDR3 sequence reads: CASSPSSGDFGGAYEQYF. In DNA form, the CDR3 reads TGCGCCAGCAGCCCCTCCAGTGGGGACTTCGGGGGGGCCTACGAGCAGTACTTC.

The chain recombines TRBV29-1 with TRBJ1-1; D possibly corresponds to TRBD1 (5 bases). This CDR3 region has 12 residues. Between the trimmed V and J ends, which lost 8 bases and 4 bases, there was a span of 14 bases. The V gene's germline CDR1 is SQVTM and CDR2 ANQGSEA. The CDR3 spells CSSGGGGTEAFF. CDR3 nucleotide sequence: TGCAGCTCCGGGGGGGGAGGCACTGAAGCTTTCTTT.

The rearrangement joins TRBV4-2 to TRBJ2-2; TRBD1 aligns across 8 bases. CDR1 and CDR2 (germline): LGHNA, YNFKEQ. This CDR3 contains 16 residues. J was trimmed by 4 bases and V by 4 bases; bases with no gene match: 8. CDR3 sequence: CASSPRTGKGTGELFF. The CDR3 nucleotides are TGTGCCAGCAGCCCCCGGACAGGGAAAGGCACCGGGGAGCTGTTTTTT.

This clone was seen only a few times. V usage is TRBV6-2 or TRBV6-3 and J usage is TRBJ2-7; no clear D gene. This CDR3 has 13 amino acids. V was cut by 2 bases and J by 3 bases, with 8 bases left in between. Germline assignment: CDR1 MNHEY and CDR2 SVGEGT. The CDR3: CASSYIQFYEQYF. In nucleotides, the CDR3 is TGTGCCAGCAGTTACATTCAATTCTACGAGCAGTACTTC.